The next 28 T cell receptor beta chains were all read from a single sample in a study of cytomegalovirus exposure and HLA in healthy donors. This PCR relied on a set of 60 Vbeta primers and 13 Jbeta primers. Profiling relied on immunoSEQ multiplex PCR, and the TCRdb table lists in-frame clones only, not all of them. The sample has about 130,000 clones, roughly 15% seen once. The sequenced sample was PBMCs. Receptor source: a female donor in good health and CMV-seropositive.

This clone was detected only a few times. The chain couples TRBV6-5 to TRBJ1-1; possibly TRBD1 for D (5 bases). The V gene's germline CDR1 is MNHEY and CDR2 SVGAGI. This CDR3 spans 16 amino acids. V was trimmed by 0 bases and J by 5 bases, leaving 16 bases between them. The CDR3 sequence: CASSYSVLGVGTEAFF. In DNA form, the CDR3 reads TGTGCCAGCAGTTACTCAGTGTTAGGGGTGGGAACTGAAGCTTTCTTT.

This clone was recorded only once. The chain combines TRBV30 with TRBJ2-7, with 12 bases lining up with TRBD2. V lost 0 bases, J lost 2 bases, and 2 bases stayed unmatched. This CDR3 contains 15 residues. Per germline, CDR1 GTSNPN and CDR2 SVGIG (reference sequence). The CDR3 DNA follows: TGTGCCTGGAGTGTTGGACTAGCGGGAACCTACGAGCAGTACTTC. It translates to CAWSVGLAGTYEQYF.

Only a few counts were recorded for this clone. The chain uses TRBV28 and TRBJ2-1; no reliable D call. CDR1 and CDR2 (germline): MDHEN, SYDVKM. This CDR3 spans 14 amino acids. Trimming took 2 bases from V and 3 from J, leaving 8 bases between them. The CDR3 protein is CASSLTQYYNEQFF. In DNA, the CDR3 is TGTGCCAGCAGTTTAACACAGTACTACAATGAGCAGTTCTTC.

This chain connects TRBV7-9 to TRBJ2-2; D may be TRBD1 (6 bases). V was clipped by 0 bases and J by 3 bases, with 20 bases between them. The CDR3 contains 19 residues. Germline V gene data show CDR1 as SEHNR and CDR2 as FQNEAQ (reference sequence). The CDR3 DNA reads TGTGCCAGCAGCTTAGCCTCCTCCAGGGGCCTAAGCTACACCGGGGAGCTGTTTTTT. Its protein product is CASSLASSRGLSYTGELFF.

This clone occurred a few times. CDR3 loop: CASSLGSGPYEQYF. The CDR3 nucleotides are TGTGCCAGCAGCTTAGGTAGCGGCCCCTACGAGCAGTACTTC. This chain connects TRBV7-2 to TRBJ2-7; TRBD2 is a possible D gene (6 bases). V lost 1 base to trimming and J lost 2 bases, with 9 bases between them. This CDR3 is 14 amino acids long. CDR1 is SGHTA, CDR2 FQGNSA, per germline.

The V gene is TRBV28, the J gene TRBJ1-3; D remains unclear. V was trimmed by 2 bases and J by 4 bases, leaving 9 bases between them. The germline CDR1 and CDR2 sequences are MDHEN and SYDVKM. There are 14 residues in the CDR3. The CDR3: CASSLTGLGNTIYF. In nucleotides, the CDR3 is TGTGCCAGCAGTTTAACCGGGTTGGGAAACACCATATATTTT.

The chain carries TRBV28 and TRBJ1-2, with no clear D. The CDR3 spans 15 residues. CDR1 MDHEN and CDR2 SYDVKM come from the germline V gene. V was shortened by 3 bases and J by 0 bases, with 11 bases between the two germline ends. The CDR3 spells CASSLGWEANYGYTF. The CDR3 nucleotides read TGTGCCAGCAGTTTGGGGTGGGAGGCTAACTATGGCTACACCTTC.

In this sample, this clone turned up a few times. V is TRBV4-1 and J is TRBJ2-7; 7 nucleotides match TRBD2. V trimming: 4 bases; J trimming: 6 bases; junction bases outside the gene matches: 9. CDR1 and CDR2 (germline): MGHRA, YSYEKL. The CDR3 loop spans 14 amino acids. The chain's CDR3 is CASSPTSENREQYF. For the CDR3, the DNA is TGCGCCAGCAGCCCCACTAGCGAAAATCGCGAGCAGTACTTC.

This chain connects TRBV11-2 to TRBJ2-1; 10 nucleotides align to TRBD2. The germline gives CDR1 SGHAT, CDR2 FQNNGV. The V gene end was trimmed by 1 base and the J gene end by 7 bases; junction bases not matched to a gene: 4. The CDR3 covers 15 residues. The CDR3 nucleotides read TGTGCCAGCAGCTTAGCGCTAGCGGGAGCGAATGAGCAGTTCTTC. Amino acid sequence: CASSLALAGANEQFF.

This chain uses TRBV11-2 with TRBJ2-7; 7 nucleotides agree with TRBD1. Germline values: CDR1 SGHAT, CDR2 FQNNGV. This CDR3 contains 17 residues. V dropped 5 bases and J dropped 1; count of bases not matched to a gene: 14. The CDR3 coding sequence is TGTGCCAGCAGCCCAATCAACAGGGGCCGTCGATCCTACGAGCAGTACTTC. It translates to CASSPINRGRRSYEQYF.

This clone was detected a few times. The CDR3 here is CASSLGGAASLYGYTF. As DNA, the CDR3 is TGTGCCAGCAGTTTGGGGGGGGCCGCCTCACTCTATGGCTACACCTTC. The genes are TRBV28 and TRBJ1-2; perhaps TRBD1 as D (6 bases). CDR1 MDHEN and CDR2 SYDVKM come from the germline V gene. The ends were cut back, 3 bases at V and 4 bases at J, with 18 bases in the middle. The CDR3 sequence is 16 residues long.

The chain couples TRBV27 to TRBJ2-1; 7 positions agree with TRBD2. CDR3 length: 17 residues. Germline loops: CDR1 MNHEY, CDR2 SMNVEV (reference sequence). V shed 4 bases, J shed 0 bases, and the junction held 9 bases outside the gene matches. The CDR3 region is CASSSGTISGSYNEQFF. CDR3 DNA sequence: TGTGCCAGCAGTTCCGGGACTATCTCAGGCTCCTACAATGAGCAGTTCTTC.

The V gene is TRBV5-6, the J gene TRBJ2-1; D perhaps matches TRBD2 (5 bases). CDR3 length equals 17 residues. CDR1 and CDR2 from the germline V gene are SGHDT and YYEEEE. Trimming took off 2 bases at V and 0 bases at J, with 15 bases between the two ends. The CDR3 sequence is CASSFIHGLSSYNEQFF. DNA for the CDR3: TGTGCCAGCAGCTTCATACATGGACTGAGCTCCTACAATGAGCAGTTCTTC.

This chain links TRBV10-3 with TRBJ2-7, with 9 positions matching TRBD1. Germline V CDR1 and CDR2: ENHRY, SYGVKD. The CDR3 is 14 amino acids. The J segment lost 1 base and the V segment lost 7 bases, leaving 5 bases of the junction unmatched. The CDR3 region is CAIKDRGESYEQYF. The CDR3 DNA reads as TGTGCCATCAAGGACAGGGGCGAATCCTACGAGCAGTACTTC.

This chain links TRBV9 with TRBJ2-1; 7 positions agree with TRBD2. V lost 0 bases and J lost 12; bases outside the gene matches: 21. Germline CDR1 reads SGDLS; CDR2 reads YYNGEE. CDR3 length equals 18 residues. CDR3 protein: CASSVEFLGGRSNEGQFF. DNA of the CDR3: TGTGCCAGCAGCGTAGAGTTCTTGGGCGGGAGATCAAATGAAGGGCAGTTCTTC.

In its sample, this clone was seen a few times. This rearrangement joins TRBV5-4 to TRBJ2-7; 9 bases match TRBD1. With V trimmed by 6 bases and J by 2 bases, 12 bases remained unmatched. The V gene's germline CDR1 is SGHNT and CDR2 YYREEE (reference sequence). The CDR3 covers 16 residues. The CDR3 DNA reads TGTGCCAGCAATTCCCCCTCTGGGACAGGGACCTACGAGCAGTACTTC. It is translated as CASNSPSGTGTYEQYF.

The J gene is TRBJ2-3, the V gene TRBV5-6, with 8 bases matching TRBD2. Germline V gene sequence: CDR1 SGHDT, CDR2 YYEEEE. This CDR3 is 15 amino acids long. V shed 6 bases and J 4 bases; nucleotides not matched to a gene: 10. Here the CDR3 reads CASNSPSGSADTQYF. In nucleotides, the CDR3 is TGTGCCAGCAATTCTCCCAGCGGGAGTGCAGATACGCAGTATTTT.

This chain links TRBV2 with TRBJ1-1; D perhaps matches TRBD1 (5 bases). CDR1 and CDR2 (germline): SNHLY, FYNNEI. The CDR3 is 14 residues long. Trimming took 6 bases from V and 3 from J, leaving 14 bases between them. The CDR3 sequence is CASSKGTDHTEAFF. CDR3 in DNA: TGTGCCAGCAGCAAAGGGACTGACCACACTGAAGCTTTCTTT.

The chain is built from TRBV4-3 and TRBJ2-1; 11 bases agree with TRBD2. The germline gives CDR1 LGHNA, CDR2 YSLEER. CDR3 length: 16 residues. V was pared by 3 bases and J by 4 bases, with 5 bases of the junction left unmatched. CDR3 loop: CASSHLSGRGYNEQFF. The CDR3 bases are TGCGCCAGCAGCCACCTTAGCGGGAGGGGGTACAATGAGCAGTTCTTC.

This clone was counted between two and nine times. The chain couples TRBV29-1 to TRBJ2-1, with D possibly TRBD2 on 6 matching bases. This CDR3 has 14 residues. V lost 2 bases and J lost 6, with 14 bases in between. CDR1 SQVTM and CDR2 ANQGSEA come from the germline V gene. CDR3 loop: CSVETGEVGNEQFF. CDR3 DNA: TGCAGCGTTGAAACGGGGGAGGTAGGCAATGAGCAGTTCTTC.

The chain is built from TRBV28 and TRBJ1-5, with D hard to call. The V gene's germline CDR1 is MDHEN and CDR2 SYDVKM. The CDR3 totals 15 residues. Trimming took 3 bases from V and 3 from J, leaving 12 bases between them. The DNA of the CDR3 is TGTGCCAGCAGTTTGCGAGGGTTATACAATCAGCCCCAGCATTTT. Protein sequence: CASSLRGLYNQPQHF.

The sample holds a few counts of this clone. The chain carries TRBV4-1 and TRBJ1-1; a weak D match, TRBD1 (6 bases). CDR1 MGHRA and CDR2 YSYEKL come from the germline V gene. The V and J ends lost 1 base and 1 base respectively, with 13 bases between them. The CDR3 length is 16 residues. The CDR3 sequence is CASSQGSMDRNTEAFF. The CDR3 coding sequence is TGCGCCAGCAGCCAAGGATCGATGGACAGGAACACTGAAGCTTTCTTT.

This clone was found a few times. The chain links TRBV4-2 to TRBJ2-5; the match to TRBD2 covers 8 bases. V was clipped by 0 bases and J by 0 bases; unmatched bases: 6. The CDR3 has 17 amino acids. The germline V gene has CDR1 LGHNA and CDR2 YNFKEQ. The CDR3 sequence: CASSQDGTRPYQETQYF. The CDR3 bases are TGTGCCAGCAGCCAAGATGGGACTAGACCGTACCAAGAGACCCAGTACTTC.

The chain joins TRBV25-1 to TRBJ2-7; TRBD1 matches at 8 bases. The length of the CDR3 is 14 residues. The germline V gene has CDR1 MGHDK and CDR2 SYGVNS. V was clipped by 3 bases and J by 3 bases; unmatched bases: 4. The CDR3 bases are TGTGCCAGCAGTGACAGGACAGGGAACTACGAGCAGTACTTC. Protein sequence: CASSDRTGNYEQYF.

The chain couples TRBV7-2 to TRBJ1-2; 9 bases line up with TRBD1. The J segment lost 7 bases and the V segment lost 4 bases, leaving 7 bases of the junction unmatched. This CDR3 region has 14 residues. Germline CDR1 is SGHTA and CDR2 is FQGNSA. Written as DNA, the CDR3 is TGTGCCAGCAGCTATACAGGGGGCGAGGGTGGCTACACCTTC. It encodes CASSYTGGEGGYTF.

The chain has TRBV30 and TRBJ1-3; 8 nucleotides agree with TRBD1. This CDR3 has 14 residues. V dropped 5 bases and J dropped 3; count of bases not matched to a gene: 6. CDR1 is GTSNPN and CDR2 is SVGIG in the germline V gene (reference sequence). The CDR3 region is CAWDRGTYGNTIYF. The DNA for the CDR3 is TGTGCCTGGGACAGGGGAACCTATGGAAACACCATATATTTT.

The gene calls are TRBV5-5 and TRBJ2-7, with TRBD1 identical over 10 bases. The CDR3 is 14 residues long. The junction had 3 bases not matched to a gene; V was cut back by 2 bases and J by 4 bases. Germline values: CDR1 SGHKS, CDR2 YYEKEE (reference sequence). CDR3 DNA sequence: TGTGCCAGCAGCTTCGGGACAGGGGCTTACGAGCAGTACTTC. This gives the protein CASSFGTGAYEQYF. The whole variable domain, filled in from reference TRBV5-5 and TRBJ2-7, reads DAGVTQSPTHLIKTRGQQVTLRCSPISGHKSVSWYQQVLGQGPQFIFQYYEKEERGRGNFPDRFSARQFPNYSSELNVNALLLGDSALYLCASSFGTGAYEQYFGPGTRLTVT.

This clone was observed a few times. CDR3 coding DNA: TGTGCCTGGAGTACTCCCGGGAGTTGGAGCTACGAGCAGTACTTC. Encoded protein: CAWSTPGSWSYEQYF. The chain combines TRBV30 with TRBJ2-7, with D possibly TRBD2 on 6 matching bases. Trimming cost V 2 bases and J 3 bases, with 17 bases left between them. Per the germline V gene, CDR1 is GTSNPN and CDR2 is SVGIG (reference sequence). The CDR3 runs 15 residues.